These 28 T cell receptor beta chains share one sample of origin, sequenced in a study of cytomegalovirus exposure and HLA in healthy donors. Primers for the PCR totalled 60 Vbeta and 13 Jbeta. The repertoire was sequenced with immunoSEQ multiplex PCR; TCRdb's copy has only in-frame clones and lacks some. This table holds around 100,000 clones, about 83% found once. Sequenced input: PBMCs. These receptors all come from a female donor in good health and CMV-seropositive.

V usage is TRBV5-1 and J usage is TRBJ2-6, with TRBD2 matching 10 bases. V gave up 0 bases and J gave up 4 bases; unmatched junction bases: 7. CDR1 SGHRS and CDR2 YFSETQ come from the germline V gene. The CDR3 loop spans 18 amino acids. CDR3 DNA: TGCGCCAGCAGCTTGGGTCCTAGCGGGAGTACGGGGGCCAACGTCCTGACTTTC. Its translation is CASSLGPSGSTGANVLTF. The variable domain in full, with the rest retrieved from reference TRBV5-1 and TRBJ2-6, is KAGVTQTPRYLIKTRGQQVTLSCSPISGHRSVSWYQQTPGQGLQFLFEYFSETQRNKGNFPGRFSGRQFSNSRSEMNVSTLELGDSALYLCASSLGPSGSTGANVLTFGAGSRLTVL.

The chain couples TRBV29-1 to TRBJ2-3; 11 bases are shared with TRBD2. Germline V gives CDR1 SQVTM, CDR2 ANQGSEA. The CDR3 spans 15 residues. The V and J ends lost 5 bases and 6 bases, in that order; junction bases with no gene match: 10. The CDR3 reads CSVNLASGGTDTQYF. DNA of the CDR3: TGCAGCGTTAACCTGGCTAGCGGGGGGACGGATACGCAGTATTTT.

Details on this clone: Its ends do not fully match the called genes, so a read error is possible. The chain links TRBV6-1 to TRBJ2-1, with 7 bases identical to TRBD1. The CDR3 consists of 13 residues. Germline CDR1 MNHNS, CDR2 SASEGT. CDR3 DNA sequence: TGTGCCAGCAGCGAAGGCAGGGGGAATGAGCAGTTCTTC. Residues: CASSEGRGNEQFF.

This chain links TRBV5-1 with TRBJ2-2, with 8 bases matching TRBD1. With V trimmed by 0 bases and J by 4 bases, 11 bases remained unmatched. The CDR3 covers 18 residues. Germline V gene data show CDR1 as SGHRS and CDR2 as YFSETQ. CDR3 DNA sequence: TGCGCCAGCAGCTTGGCACCCCGAGGACAGGGCCGCACCGGGGAGCTGTTTTTT. This encodes CASSLAPRGQGRTGELFF.

This sequence joins TRBV7-2 and TRBJ1-1, with TRBD1 identical over 11 bases. The germline V gene encodes CDR1 SGHTA and CDR2 FQGNSA. Unmatched junction bases numbered 2, after V lost 1 base and J lost 4 bases. This CDR3 spans 15 amino acids. Written as DNA, the CDR3 is TGTGCCAGCAGCTTAGGTGGGACAGGGGGCACTGAAGCTTTCTTT. Translation: CASSLGGTGGTEAFF. The complete variable domain, with remaining parts taken from reference TRBV7-2 and TRBJ1-1, reads GAGVSQSPSNKVTEKGKDVELRCDPISGHTALYWYRQSLGQGLEFLIYFQGNSAPDKSGLPSDRFSAERTGGSVSTLTIQRTQQEDSAVYLCASSLGGTGGTEAFFGQGTRLTVV.

The rearrangement links TRBV6-1 to TRBJ2-3; 8 bases fit TRBD2. Germline trimming cut 6 bases from V and 3 bases from J; bases unmatched to any gene: 5. The CDR3 length is 14 residues. Germline CDR1 reads MNHNS; CDR2 reads SASEGT. This chain's CDR3 is CASRKLAVTDTQYF. The CDR3 coding sequence is TGTGCCAGCAGGAAACTAGCGGTAACAGATACGCAGTATTTT.

The chain couples TRBV18 to TRBJ1-2, with 8 bases lining up with TRBD1. The V and J ends lost 4 bases and 4 bases, in that order; junction bases with no gene match: 8. The CDR3 is 15 amino acids. From germline, CDR1 is KGHSH and CDR2 LQKENI. The CDR3, as DNA: TGTGCCAGCTCACTGCCGGGACAGGAGATCTATGGCTACACCTTC. Protein: CASSLPGQEIYGYTF.

This clone was detected once. V is TRBV11-2 and J is TRBJ1-2, with TRBD1 matching 12 bases. V lost 7 bases, J lost 3 bases, and 9 bases stayed unmatched. CDR3 size: 16 residues. Germline V gene lookup returns CDR1 SGHAT and CDR2 FQNNGV. In DNA form, the CDR3 reads TGTGCCAGCACGGGACAGGGGGCGTCTTTGGACTATGGCTACACCTTC. It codes for CASTGQGASLDYGYTF. Combining the CDR3 with reference TRBV11-2 and TRBJ1-2 gives the whole variable domain EAGVAQSPRYKIIEKRQSVAFWCNPISGHATLYWYQQILGQGPKLLIQFQNNGVVDDSQLPKDRFSAERLKGVDSTLKIQPAKLEDSAVYLCASTGQGASLDYGYTFGSGTRLTVV.

A word on this clone: The junction differs from germline at one of its ends, possibly a read error. The V gene is TRBV7-7, the J gene TRBJ2-1; TRBD2 might be the D (6 bases). CDR1 is SSHAT, CDR2 FNYEAQ, per germline (reference sequence). The CDR3 has 15 amino acids. In DNA form, the CDR3 reads TGTGCTAGCAGCCAGTCGACCGGGACTCACAATGAGCAGTTCTTC. Residues: CASSQSTGTHNEQFF.

This chain uses TRBV23-1 with TRBJ2-3, with 9 bases aligning to TRBD1. TRBV23-1 qualifies as an ORF whose function is uncertain. CDR3 length: 16 residues. The ends lost 0 bases at V and 6 bases at J; junction bases unmatched: 7. The CDR3 region is CASSQSRDRVRDTQYF. The CDR3 coding sequence is TGCGCCAGCAGTCAATCCCGGGACAGGGTAAGGGATACGCAGTATTTT.

This clone turned up a few times. V is TRBV25-1 and J is TRBJ1-2; 12 bases map to TRBD1. CDR3 size: 13 residues. With V trimmed by 6 bases and J by 8 bases, 4 bases remained unmatched. The V gene's germline CDR1 is MGHDK and CDR2 SYGVNS. CDR3 coding DNA: TGTGCCAGCAGGGGACAGGGGGCAGGGGGCTACACCTTC. This gives the protein CASRGQGAGGYTF.

The chain recombines TRBV10-3 with TRBJ2-3; D is uncertain. CDR1 and CDR2 from the germline V gene are ENHRY and SYGVKD. The V end lost 4 bases, the J end lost 6 bases, and 14 bases lay between the germline ends. The CDR3 spans 14 residues. CDR3 in DNA: TGTGCCATCAGTGGCCCCGGGTCGAGGGATACGCAGTATTTT. This sequence encodes CAISGPGSRDTQYF.

This chain uses TRBV2 with TRBJ2-7; 9 nucleotides agree with TRBD1. Germline trimming cut 10 bases from V and 1 base from J; bases unmatched to any gene: 11. The CDR3 contains 15 residues. Germline CDR1 SNHLY, CDR2 FYNNEI. This chain's CDR3 is CANTLWDRDSYEQYF. In nucleotides, the CDR3 is TGTGCCAACACTCTGTGGGACAGGGATTCCTACGAGCAGTACTTC.

The chain recombines TRBV19 with TRBJ2-3; perhaps TRBD2 as D (6 bases). This CDR3 spans 17 amino acids. Germline CDR1 and CDR2: LNHDA and SQIVND (reference sequence). V was trimmed by 6 bases and J by 2 bases, leaving 21 bases between them. The CDR3 DNA follows: TGTGCCAGTAGCGCGGTCTGGGCTAGCGTATCCACAGATACGCAGTATTTT. It yields the protein CASSAVWASVSTDTQYF.

The V call is TRBV28, the J call TRBJ1-1; 10 bases agree with TRBD1. V gave up 6 bases and J gave up 0 bases; unmatched junction bases: 7. In germline, CDR1 is MDHEN, CDR2 SYDVKM. The CDR3 consists of 16 residues. CDR3 sequence (DNA): TGTGCCAGCAGACGGGACAGGGGAGGGCTGAACACTGAAGCTTTCTTT. Protein: CASRRDRGGLNTEAFF.

This chain uses TRBV4-1 with TRBJ2-7, with 10 bases fitting TRBD1. Germline loops: CDR1 MGHRA, CDR2 YSYEKL. V lost 0 bases, J lost 7 bases, and 6 bases stayed unmatched. The CDR3 length is 15 residues. The CDR3 is CASSQDDRGLREQYF. CDR3 nucleotides: TGCGCCAGCAGCCAAGATGACAGGGGGCTACGGGAGCAGTACTTC.

The chain employs TRBV7-2 and TRBJ2-1, with a tentative D call TRBD1 (7 bases). This CDR3 is built from 15 residues. CDR1 SGHTA and CDR2 FQGNSA come from the germline V gene. The V end lost 4 bases, the J end lost 4 bases, and 14 bases lay between the germline ends. CDR3 sequence: CASSSQGGRYNEQFF. CDR3 nucleotide sequence: TGTGCCAGCAGCTCCCAGGGGGGCCGTTACAATGAGCAGTTCTTC.

V gene TRBV12-5 combines with J gene TRBJ2-5, with D possibly TRBD1 on 6 matching bases. The germline V gene has CDR1 LGHNT and CDR2 FRNRAP. The CDR3 sequence is 12 residues long. With 7 bases removed from V and 4 bases from J, the gap between germline ends came to 10 bases. The CDR3 bases are TGTGCTAGTGTTATACAGGGAGAGACCCAGTACTTC. Residues: CASVIQGETQYF.

The chain recombines TRBV6-5 with TRBJ2-2; 10 nucleotides agree with TRBD2. The CDR3 runs to 15 residues. Germline V gives CDR1 MNHEY, CDR2 SVGAGI. J was trimmed by 1 base and V by 6 bases; bases with no gene match: 2. The CDR3 region has the DNA TGTGCCAGCAGCGGACTAGCGGAGAACACCGGGGAGCTGTTTTTT. Translation gives CASSGLAENTGELFF.

The chain has TRBV5-1 and TRBJ2-6, with no clear D. The CDR3 contains 14 residues. V lost 0 bases and J 2 bases, leaving 3 bases between the germline ends. CDR1 SGHRS and CDR2 YFSETQ come from the germline V gene. This CDR3 is CASSLVAGANVLTF. The CDR3 DNA reads as TGCGCCAGCAGCTTGGTAGCTGGGGCCAACGTCCTGACTTTC.

The chain uses TRBV30 and TRBJ1-2, with TRBD1 identical over 7 bases. The V gene end was trimmed by 0 bases and the J gene end by 6 bases; junction bases not matched to a gene: 4. Germline V lookup: CDR1 GTSNPN, CDR2 SVGIG (reference sequence). This CDR3 is built from 13 residues. CDR3 protein: CAWSVRTGHGYTF. The CDR3 DNA sequence: TGTGCCTGGAGTGTACGGACAGGCCATGGCTACACCTTC.

J is TRBJ2-3 and V is TRBV5-1, with TRBD1 as a possible D gene (5 bases). Deletions cut 5 bases from V and 3 bases from J, with 10 bases between. The CDR3 extends over 13 amino acids. Germline V CDR1 and CDR2: SGHRS, YFSETQ. CDR3 sequence reads: CASSRDRTDTQYF. CDR3 DNA: TGCGCCAGCAGTAGAGACAGAACAGATACGCAGTATTTT.

This sequence joins TRBV10-3 and TRBJ2-7; 7 bases line up with TRBD1. The CDR3 contains 12 residues. Germline V lookup: CDR1 ENHRY, CDR2 SYGVKD. V trimming: 10 bases; J trimming: 5 bases; junction bases outside the gene matches: 8. The CDR3 loop is CASRQGIHEQYF. CDR3 bases: TGTGCCAGCCGACAGGGTATCCACGAGCAGTACTTC.

This chain joins TRBV2 and TRBJ2-1; TRBD2 agrees at 11 bases. V shed 7 bases, J shed 3 bases, and the junction held 5 bases outside the gene matches. Looked up from germline, CDR1 is SNHLY and CDR2 is FYNNEI. The CDR3 sequence is 15 residues long. The CDR3 nucleotides read TGTGCCAGCACCACCGGGACTAGCGGCTACAATGAGCAGTTCTTC. Translating it yields CASTTGTSGYNEQFF.

Written as DNA, the CDR3 is TGTGCCAGCAGCCTGGCAGGGAGGGTAACTGAAGCTTTCTTT. It codes for CASSLAGRVTEAFF. The chain combines TRBV7-3 with TRBJ1-1, with D tentatively TRBD1 (5 bases). Trimming shortened V by 5 bases and J by 5 bases, and 15 bases separated the two germline ends. Germline CDR1 and CDR2: SGHTA and FQGTGA. The CDR3 runs to 14 residues.

The rearrangement links TRBV4-3 to TRBJ1-3; D gene uncertain. Trimming removed 4 bases at V and 0 bases at J, with 10 bases between. The CDR3 covers 15 residues. CDR1 and CDR2 from the germline V gene are LGHNA and YSLEER. The CDR3 DNA sequence: TGCGCCAGCAGCCGTATGAGGGCCTCTGGAAACACCATATATTTT. Translated, it gives CASSRMRASGNTIYF.

This clone has only a few counts. This rearrangement joins TRBV2 to TRBJ1-1; unclear D gene. The V gene lost 4 bases and the J gene lost 4 bases, with 19 bases spanning the gap. Germline V CDR1 and CDR2: SNHLY, FYNNEI. The CDR3 length is 16 residues. In DNA, the CDR3 is TGTGCCAGCAGTGTTTCAGGATCGCAGGTGGGCACTGAAGCTTTCTTT. Its translation is CASSVSGSQVGTEAFF.

The chain recombines TRBV2 with TRBJ2-3; TRBD2 might be the D (6 bases). Germline CDR1 SNHLY, CDR2 FYNNEI. The CDR3 consists of 15 residues. Trimming cost V 3 bases and J 1 base, with 11 bases left between them. The CDR3 reads CASSERGGGTDTQYF. The CDR3 bases are TGTGCCAGCAGTGAGAGGGGCGGGGGCACAGATACGCAGTATTTT. The complete variable domain, with remaining parts taken from reference TRBV2 and TRBJ2-3, reads EPEVTQTPSHQVTQMGQEVILRCVPISNHLYFYWYRQILGQKVEFLVSFYNNEISEKSEIFDDQFSVERPDGSNFTLKIRSTKLEDSAMYFCASSERGGGTDTQYFGPGTRLTVL.